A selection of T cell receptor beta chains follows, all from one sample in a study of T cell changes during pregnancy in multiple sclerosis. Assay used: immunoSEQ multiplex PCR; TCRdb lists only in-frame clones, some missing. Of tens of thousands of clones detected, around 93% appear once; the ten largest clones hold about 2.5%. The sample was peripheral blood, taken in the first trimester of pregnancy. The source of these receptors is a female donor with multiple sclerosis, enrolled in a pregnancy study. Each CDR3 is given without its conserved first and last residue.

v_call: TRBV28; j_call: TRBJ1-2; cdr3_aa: ASRPVAAGGANYGYT
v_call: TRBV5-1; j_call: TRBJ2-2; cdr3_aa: ASSFLGTPPGTGELF
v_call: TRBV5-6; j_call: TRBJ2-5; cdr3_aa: ASSLYRPRAQY
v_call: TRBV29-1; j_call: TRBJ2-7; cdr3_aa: SVDTGSYEQY
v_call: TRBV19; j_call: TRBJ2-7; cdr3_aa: ASSKTPNFRATSSYEQY
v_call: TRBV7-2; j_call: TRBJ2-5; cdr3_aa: ASSARQGRETQY
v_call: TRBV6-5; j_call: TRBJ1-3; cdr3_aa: ASSYSEDSGNTIY
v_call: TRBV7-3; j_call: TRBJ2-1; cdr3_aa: ASSLGALSYNEQF
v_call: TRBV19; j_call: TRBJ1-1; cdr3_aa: ASSEFTEAF
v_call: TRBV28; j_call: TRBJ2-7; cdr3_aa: ASTGGYEQY
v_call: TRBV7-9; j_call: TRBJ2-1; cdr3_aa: ASNSGLADYNEQF
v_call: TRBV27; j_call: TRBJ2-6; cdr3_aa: ASSLLTGANVLT
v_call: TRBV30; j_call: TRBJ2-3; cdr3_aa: AWSVPGTLDTQY
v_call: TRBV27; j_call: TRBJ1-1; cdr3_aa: ASSPRPGTEAF
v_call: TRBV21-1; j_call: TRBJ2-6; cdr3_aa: ASSTTPGQGETGANVLT
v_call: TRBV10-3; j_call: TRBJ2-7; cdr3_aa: ATSDVTRPYEQY
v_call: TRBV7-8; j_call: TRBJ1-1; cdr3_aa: ASSFTGAPEAF
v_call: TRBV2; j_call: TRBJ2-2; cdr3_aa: ASREAGAGELF
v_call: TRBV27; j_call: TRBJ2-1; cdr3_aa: ASSRLAGVYNEQF
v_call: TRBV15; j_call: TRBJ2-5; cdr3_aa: ATSRDRSGGTGWETQY
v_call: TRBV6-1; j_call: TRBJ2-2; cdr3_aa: ASSEIAGAGTGELF
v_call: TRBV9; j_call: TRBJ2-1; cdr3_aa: ASSPGTSGYNEQF
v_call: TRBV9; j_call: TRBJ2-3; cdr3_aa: ASSEGVSTDTQY
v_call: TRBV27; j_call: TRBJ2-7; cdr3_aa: ASSPQGSGYEQY
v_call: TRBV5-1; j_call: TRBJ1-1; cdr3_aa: ASSLAVISGTEETEAF
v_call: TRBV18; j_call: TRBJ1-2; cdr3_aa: ASSPAGGDYGYT
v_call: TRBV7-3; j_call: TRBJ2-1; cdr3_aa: ASSRTSDPGHEQF
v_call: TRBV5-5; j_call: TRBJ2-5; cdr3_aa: ASSLVGLAGVSWETQY
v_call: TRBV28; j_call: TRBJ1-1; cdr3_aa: ASRPFLLTNTEAF
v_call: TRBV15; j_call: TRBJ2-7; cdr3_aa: ATSRVRGEQY
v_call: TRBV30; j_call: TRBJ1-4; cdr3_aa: AWTTGPGEKLF
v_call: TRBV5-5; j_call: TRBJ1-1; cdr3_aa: ASSLASGGQTEAF
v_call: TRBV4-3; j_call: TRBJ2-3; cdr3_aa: ASSQGGRTDTQY
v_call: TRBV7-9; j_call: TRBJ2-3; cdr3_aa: ASRRTGDGGTQY
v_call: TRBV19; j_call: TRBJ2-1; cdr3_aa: ASSAPSRLAGPNEQF
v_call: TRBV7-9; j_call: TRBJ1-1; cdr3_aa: ASSLIQNTEAF
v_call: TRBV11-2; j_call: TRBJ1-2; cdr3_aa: ASSLSDRGGGYT
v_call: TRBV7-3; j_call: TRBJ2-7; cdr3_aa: ASSLSPSGEHEQY
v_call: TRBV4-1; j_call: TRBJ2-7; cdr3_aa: ASSQDEGETYEQY
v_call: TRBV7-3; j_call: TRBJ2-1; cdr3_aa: ASSQTGGVYNEQF
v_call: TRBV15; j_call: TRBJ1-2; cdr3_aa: ATKDIGYGYT
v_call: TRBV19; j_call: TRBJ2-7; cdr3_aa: ASSAGLVSYSSYEQY
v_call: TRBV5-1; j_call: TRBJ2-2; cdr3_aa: ASSLSGRNTGELF
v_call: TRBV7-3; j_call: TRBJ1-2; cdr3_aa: AGPEPIGGVSTRNYGYT
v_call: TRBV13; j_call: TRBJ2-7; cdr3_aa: ASSSGTSGRIGTYEQY
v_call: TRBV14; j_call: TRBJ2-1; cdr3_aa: ASSHLRNEQF
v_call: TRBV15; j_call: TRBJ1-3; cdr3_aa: ATSRTGSGNTIY
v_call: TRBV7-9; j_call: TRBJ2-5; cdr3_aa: ASSSGQGMRLETQY